The next 24 T cell receptor beta chains were all read from a single sample in a study of neurological immune-mediated disorders. TCRdb re-analysed the 5' RACE reads in MiXCR, keeping a single row per CDR3 protein. The sample records around 65,000 distinct CDR3 sequences, approximately 5.1% being singletons. The material sequenced was PBMCs. The source is a human donor with multiple sclerosis. The donor label of this sample is uncertain.

This clonotype was counted many times. The chain has TRBV27 and TRBJ1-2; possibly TRBD1 for D (5 bases). CDR1 is MNHEY and CDR2 is SMNVEV in the germline V gene (reference sequence). Trimming removed 5 bases from V and 4 bases from J, with 14 bases in between. CDR3 length: 14 residues. CDR3 region: CASSRAPGTYGYTF. The CDR3 nucleotides are TGTGCCAGCAGTCGGGCCCCAGGGACCTATGGCTACACCTTC.

There are many counts of this clonotype. The rearrangement links TRBV24-1 to TRBJ2-1; D gene uncertain. The CDR3 is 13 residues long. Trimming took 3 bases from V and 3 from J, leaving 5 bases between them. Germline V CDR1 and CDR2: KGHDR, SFDVKD. CDR3 residues: CATSDPGYNEQFF. The DNA of the CDR3 is TGTGCCACCAGTGATCCGGGCTACAATGAGCAGTTCTTC.

In its sample, this clonotype was seen many times. CDR3 coding DNA: TGCAGCGTTTTCCTAGCCTCCGGGGAGCTGTTTTTT. Translated, it gives CSVFLASGELFF. The chain employs TRBV29-1 and TRBJ2-2, with D tentatively TRBD2 (5 bases). The length of the CDR3 is 12 residues. CDR1 is SQVTM, CDR2 ANQGSEA, per germline. The V end was cut by 5 bases, the J end by 6 bases, with 10 bases between.

This clonotype came up many times. The V call is TRBV5-6, the J call TRBJ1-5; no clear D. The CDR3 loop spans 12 amino acids. With 0 bases removed from V and 5 bases from J, the gap between germline ends came to 3 bases. Germline V gene sequence: CDR1 SGHDT, CDR2 YYEEEE. The CDR3: CASSLVDQPQHF. The DNA for the CDR3 is TGTGCCAGCAGCTTGGTCGATCAGCCCCAGCATTTT. Full variable domain (missing parts from reference TRBV5-6 and TRBJ1-5): DAGVTQSPTHLIKTRGQQVTLRCSPKSGHDTVSWYQQALGQGPQFIFQYYEEEERQRGNFPDRFSGHQFPNYSSELNVNALLLGDSALYLCASSLVDQPQHFGDGTRLSIL.

This clonotype was detected many times. This chain links TRBV6-5 with TRBJ2-2; D may be TRBD1 or TRBD2 (5 bases each). The CDR3 is made up of 15 amino acids. CDR1 MNHEY and CDR2 SVGAGI come from the germline V gene. Trimming removed 2 bases at V and 4 bases at J, with 11 bases between. CDR3 in DNA: TGTGCCAGCAGTTACGGGACGCGGATCACCGGGGAGCTGTTTTTT. Translating gives CASSYGTRITGELFF.

This clonotype was seen at least ten times. The gene calls are TRBV10-3 and TRBJ1-2; a weak D match, TRBD1 (6 bases). This CDR3 region has 17 residues. V lost 2 bases to trimming and J lost 8 bases, with 24 bases between them. The germline gives CDR1 ENHRY, CDR2 SYGVKD. CDR3 coding DNA: TGTGCCATCAGTGAGGAGGGGGATACCGGATTTGCTAGGGGCTACACCTTC. This codes for CAISEEGDTGFARGYTF.

This clonotype was found many times. The chain uses TRBV6-1 and TRBJ2-1; 7 bases agree with TRBD1. The germline V gene encodes CDR1 MNHNS and CDR2 SASEGT. The CDR3 totals 15 residues. Trimming took 6 bases from V and 0 from J; bases not matched to a gene: 5. DNA of the CDR3: TGTGCCAGCAGCAAGGACAGGACCTCCTACAATGAGCAGTTCTTC. Its translation is CASSKDRTSYNEQFF.

This clonotype was observed at least ten times. V and J are TRBV11-2 and TRBJ2-1; 8 nucleotides match TRBD1. There are 13 residues in the CDR3. Germline assignment: CDR1 SGHAT and CDR2 FQNNGV. V shed 7 bases, J shed 7 bases, and the junction held 6 bases outside the gene matches. The CDR3 spells CASTLWTGNEQFF. In DNA, the CDR3 is TGTGCCAGCACCCTGTGGACAGGGAATGAGCAGTTCTTC.

This clonotype occurred many times. V and J are TRBV6-5 and TRBJ1-1, with D perhaps TRBD1 (5 bases). The CDR3 runs to 12 residues. Trimming pared 4 bases from V and 6 bases from J, leaving 9 bases between. CDR1 is MNHEY and CDR2 is SVGAGI in the germline V gene. The CDR3 sequence: CASSSRGPEAFF. The CDR3 DNA follows: TGTGCCAGCAGTTCGAGGGGCCCTGAAGCTTTCTTT.

The sample holds many counts of this clonotype. The V gene is TRBV5-6, the J gene TRBJ2-3, with D maybe TRBD1 (7 bases). The CDR3 sequence is 15 residues long. Per germline, CDR1 SGHDT and CDR2 YYEEEE. Trimming removed 4 bases from V and 4 bases from J, with 16 bases in between. The CDR3 reads CASSPGGPTPDTQYF. In nucleotides, the CDR3 is TGTGCCAGCAGCCCAGGGGGGCCAACGCCAGATACGCAGTATTTT.

This clonotype was counted many times. V is TRBV5-5 and J is TRBJ2-2, with 8 positions matching TRBD1. This CDR3 contains 17 residues. V lost 4 bases to trimming and J lost 5 bases; unmatched junction nucleotides: 13. The germline V gene encodes CDR1 SGHKS and CDR2 YYEKEE (reference sequence). CDR3 nucleotides: TGTGCCAGCAGCGCCGGACAGGGCGACCTCAGAACCGGGGAGCTGTTTTTT. It is translated as CASSAGQGDLRTGELFF. Full variable domain (rest looked up from reference TRBV5-5 and TRBJ2-2): DAGVTQSPTHLIKTRGQQVTLRCSPISGHKSVSWYQQVLGQGPQFIFQYYEKEERGRGNFPDRFSARQFPNYSSELNVNALLLGDSALYLCASSAGQGDLRTGELFFGEGSRLTVL.

In its sample, this clonotype was seen many times. The chain uses TRBV7-6 and TRBJ2-5; D is uncertain. Germline V gives CDR1 SGHVS, CDR2 FNYEAQ. The CDR3 is made up of 16 amino acids. The ends were cut back, 5 bases at V and 2 bases at J, with 18 bases in the middle. The CDR3 DNA reads as TGTGCCAGCAGCCCTCAGTACGGCAGCCTACAAGAGACCCAGTACTTC. This codes for CASSPQYGSLQETQYF.

This clonotype was recorded many times. V and J are TRBV20-1 and TRBJ2-1; 9 bases line up with TRBD1. This CDR3 has 15 residues. V trimming: 6 bases; J trimming: 1 base; junction bases outside the gene matches: 7. Looked up from germline, CDR1 is DFQATT and CDR2 is SNEGSKA (reference sequence). CDR3 sequence: CSASRTGVSYNEQFF. Written as DNA, the CDR3 is TGCAGTGCGAGTAGGACAGGGGTATCCTACAATGAGCAGTTCTTC.

There are many counts of this clonotype. The chain employs TRBV5-1 and TRBJ2-5, with D possibly matching TRBD2 (6 bases). The CDR3 covers 15 residues. Trimming shortened V by 0 bases and J by 5 bases, and 14 bases separated the two germline ends. In germline, CDR1 is SGHRS, CDR2 YFSETQ. The CDR3 here is CASSLGPGEGETQYF. The CDR3 region has the DNA TGCGCCAGCAGCTTGGGTCCGGGGGAAGGGGAGACCCAGTACTTC. Full variable domain (rest looked up from reference TRBV5-1 and TRBJ2-5): KAGVTQTPRYLIKTRGQQVTLSCSPISGHRSVSWYQQTPGQGLQFLFEYFSETQRNKGNFPGRFSGRQFSNSRSEMNVSTLELGDSALYLCASSLGPGEGETQYFGPGTRLLVL.

This clonotype was counted many times. This sequence joins TRBV9 and TRBJ2-1; a possible D gene is TRBD2 (7 bases). V lost 7 bases, J lost 4 bases, and 18 bases lay in between. This CDR3 comprises 15 residues. Germline CDR1 reads SGDLS; CDR2 reads YYNGEE. Here the CDR3 reads CASGGVSGAYNEQFF. The CDR3 DNA reads as TGTGCCAGCGGGGGGGTCTCGGGGGCATACAATGAGCAGTTCTTC.

This clonotype was seen ten or more times. The gene calls are TRBV7-2 and TRBJ2-2, with TRBD2 identical over 14 bases. The V gene end was trimmed by 4 bases and the J gene end by 7 bases; junction bases not matched to a gene: 5. The germline V gene encodes CDR1 SGHTA and CDR2 FQGNSA. The CDR3 totals 16 residues. The chain's CDR3 is CASSWTGTSGGGELFF. The DNA of the CDR3 is TGTGCCAGCAGCTGGACGGGGACTAGCGGGGGCGGGGAGCTGTTTTTT.

This clonotype was observed many times. V gene TRBV5-1 combines with J gene TRBJ2-7, with 9 bases lining up with TRBD1. The V gene end was trimmed by 4 bases and the J gene end by 3 bases; junction bases not matched to a gene: 5. The germline CDR1 and CDR2 sequences are SGHRS and YFSETQ. The CDR3 spans 14 residues. The CDR3 nucleotides are TGCGCCAGCAGCGCGGACAGGGGAAACTACGAGCAGTACTTC. The encoded protein is CASSADRGNYEQYF.

There are many counts of this clonotype. The rearrangement uses TRBV29-1 and TRBJ2-7; D assignment may be TRBD1 or TRBD2 (5 bases each). The V gene lost 4 bases and the J gene lost 0 bases, with 19 bases spanning the gap. The germline V gene encodes CDR1 SQVTM and CDR2 ANQGSEA. The length of the CDR3 is 16 residues. Here the CDR3 DNA reads TGCAGCGTTGCGGTTCAACCAGGGACCCACTCCTACGAGCAGTACTTC. As protein: CSVAVQPGTHSYEQYF.

This clonotype was seen at least ten times. The genes are TRBV20-1 and TRBJ1-1, with 7 bases that match TRBD1. The junction had 4 bases not matched to a gene; V was cut back by 6 bases and J by 0 bases. The CDR3 covers 13 residues. Germline CDR1 and CDR2: DFQATT and SNEGSKA (reference sequence). The CDR3 DNA reads as TGCAGTGCCAGACAGGGCATGAACACTGAAGCTTTCTTT. Its translation: CSARQGMNTEAFF.

Many counts were recorded for this clonotype. The chain combines TRBV5-1 with TRBJ2-1, with 11 bases identical to TRBD1. CDR1 and CDR2 from the germline V gene are SGHRS and YFSETQ. V lost 7 bases and J lost 8; bases outside the gene matches: 5. This CDR3 has 13 residues. DNA for the CDR3: TGCGCCAGCCGGACAGGGGGCGGGGATGAGCAGTTCTTC. Its protein product is CASRTGGGDEQFF.

Many counts were recorded for this clonotype. The chain uses TRBV7-9 and TRBJ2-3; TRBD1 might be the D (6 bases). The CDR3 has 13 residues. In germline, CDR1 is SEHNR, CDR2 FQNEAQ (reference sequence). V was pared by 6 bases and J by 6 bases, with 13 bases between. The CDR3 DNA reads as TGTGCCAGCAGTTTGCTTCAGGGGGATACGCAGTATTTT. It encodes CASSLLQGDTQYF. The variable domain in full, with the rest retrieved from reference TRBV7-9 and TRBJ2-3, is DTGVSQNPRHKITKRGQNVTFRCDPISEHNRLYWYRQTLGQGPEFLTYFQNEAQLEKSRLLSDRFSAERPKGSFSTLEIQRTEQGDSAMYLCASSLLQGDTQYFGPGTRLTVL.

There are many counts of this clonotype. The genes are TRBV2 and TRBJ1-1; 9 nucleotides align to TRBD1. The V gene's germline CDR1 is SNHLY and CDR2 FYNNEI. Germline trimming cut 6 bases from V and 5 bases from J; bases unmatched to any gene: 4. The CDR3 loop spans 13 amino acids. In DNA form, the CDR3 reads TGTGCCAGCAGCCAACAGGGGGCTACTGAAGCTTTCTTT. It encodes CASSQQGATEAFF.

In this sample, this clonotype turned up many times. The gene calls are TRBV5-1 and TRBJ2-2; 7 bases match TRBD2. With V trimmed by 1 base and J by 0 bases, 3 bases remained unmatched. There are 16 residues in the CDR3. Germline V gives CDR1 SGHRS, CDR2 YFSETQ. CDR3 in DNA: TGCGCCAGCAGCTTGTTCCGGGGGGCGAACACCGGGGAGCTGTTTTTT. This gives the protein CASSLFRGANTGELFF.

The table lists this clonotype with many counts. The gene calls are TRBV5-1 and TRBJ2-3; D remains unclear. This CDR3 has 14 residues. Germline-derived CDR1 and CDR2 are SGHRS and YFSETQ. V was cut by 5 bases and J by 3 bases, with 13 bases left in between. The CDR3 nucleotides are TGCGCCAGCAGTTCATCTGAGAAAACAGATACGCAGTATTTT. As protein: CASSSSEKTDTQYF.